The rows below give T cell receptor beta chains drawn from one sample of a study of Graves' ophthalmopathy and Graves' hyperthyroidism. TCRdb redid the calling of the multiplex PCR reads with MiXCR, one entry per CDR3 protein. The data show some 390,000 distinct CDR3 sequences, approximately 20% seen once. Sequencing was carried out using peripheral blood. All receptors come from a woman under 30 with Graves' ophthalmopathy. The CDR3 runs from the conserved cysteine through the conserved F or W. A D gene is named only where the DNA matches it firmly. Clone size is given for some rows only: seen once, a few or many times, or a class if the clone is expanded.

V: TRBV20-1; J: TRBJ2-4; D: -; size: many; DNA: TGCAGTGCTAGAGATCTTTCGGGCATTCAGTACTTC; CDR3: CSARDLSGIQYF
V: TRBV2; J: TRBJ1-1; D: TRBD1; size: many; DNA: TGTGCCAGCACCGGGACAGGGAAGGTGTTAGGCACTGAAGCTTTCTTT; CDR3: CASTGTGKVLGTEAFF
V: TRBV6-1; J: TRBJ2-7; D: TRBD1; size: many; DNA: TGTGCCAGCGGAAGCCGGGACAGGGGTTCCTACGAGCAGTACTTC; CDR3: CASGSRDRGSYEQYF
V: TRBV11-2; J: TRBJ2-5; D: -; size: many; DNA: TGTGCCAGCAGCTCCTCTCTTAGCGGGACCCAGTACTTC; CDR3: CASSSSLSGTQYF
V: TRBV29-1; J: TRBJ2-7; D: -; size: many; DNA: TGCAGCGTCATCCCGGGGGGCGCCCCCTACGAGCAGTACTTC; CDR3: CSVIPGGAPYEQYF
V: TRBV6-1; J: TRBJ1-5; D: -; size: -; DNA: TGTGCCAGCAGTGAAGGTCTTCCGGGAAATCAGCCCCAGCATTTT; CDR3: CASSEGLPGNQPQHF
V: TRBV11-2; J: TRBJ2-2; D: TRBD1; size: many; DNA: TGTGCCAGCAGCTTACGGCAGGGGGCATACACCGGGGAGCTGTTTTTT; CDR3: CASSLRQGAYTGELFF
V: TRBV28; J: TRBJ1-1; D: TRBD1; size: many; DNA: TGTGCCAGCAGCGCGGGGACAGGGGACACTGAAGCTTTCTTT; CDR3: CASSAGTGDTEAFF
V: TRBV28; J: TRBJ2-2; D: -; size: many; DNA: TGTGCCAGCAGTTTGAGGGCACGGGGAGACACCGGGGAGCTGTTTTTT; CDR3: CASSLRARGDTGELFF
V: TRBV19; J: TRBJ1-1; D: TRBD1; size: many; DNA: TGTGCCAGTGGAATACAGGGGGCTGAAGCTTTCTTT; CDR3: CASGIQGAEAFF
V: TRBV9; J: TRBJ2-5; D: TRBD2; size: many; DNA: TGTGCCAGCAGCGTAGCCTACCCACTAGCGGGAGCCCAAGAGACCCAGTACTTC; CDR3: CASSVAYPLAGAQETQYF
V: TRBV6-1; J: TRBJ2-7; D: -; size: few; DNA: TGTGCCAGCAGCGAAGATGGAGGGGGCGCGTCCGAGCAGTACTTC; CDR3: CASSEDGGGASEQYF
V: TRBV20-1; J: TRBJ1-1; D: -; size: -; DNA: TGCAGTGCGGAAGGAGTTAGGCAGGTGAGCTCTGAAGCTTTCTTT; CDR3: CSAEGVRQVSSEAFF
V: TRBV20-1; J: TRBJ2-7; D: TRBD2; size: many; DNA: TGCAGTGCTCCGGAGCGGGGGCCCTCCTACGAGCAGTACTTC; CDR3: CSAPERGPSYEQYF
V: TRBV6-1; J: TRBJ1-6; D: -; size: many; DNA: TGTGCCAGCAGTGTAGGACACATGCCTTCACCCCTCCACTTT; CDR3: CASSVGHMPSPLHF
V: TRBV12-3/TRBV12-4; J: TRBJ2-7; D: TRBD1; size: many; DNA: TGTGCCAGCAGTTTAGGGACAGGGACCTACGAGCAGTACTTC; CDR3: CASSLGTGTYEQYF
V: TRBV12-3/TRBV12-4; J: TRBJ1-2; D: -; size: -; DNA: TGTGCCAGCAGTTTAGCGACTTTTTACACCTTC; CDR3: CASSLATFYTF
V: TRBV6-1; J: TRBJ1-2; D: TRBD1; size: many; DNA: TGTGCCAGCAGACTCTTAGACAGGGCGTACTATGGCTACACCTTC; CDR3: CASRLLDRAYYGYTF
V: TRBV12-3/TRBV12-4; J: TRBJ1-2; D: -; size: -; DNA: TGTGCCAGCAGGGGCCCCGGGGGGCACAGCCGCTATGGCTACACCTTC; CDR3: CASRGPGGHSRYGYTF
V: TRBV6-5; J: TRBJ1-2; D: TRBD1; size: many; DNA: TGTGCCAGCAGTTACTCATCCCAGGGGGGCTATGGCTACACCTTC; CDR3: CASSYSSQGGYGYTF
V: TRBV7-9; J: TRBJ1-1; D: -; size: many; DNA: TGTGCCAGCAGCTTTGGGCAGGGAAGGACTGAAGCTTTCTTT; CDR3: CASSFGQGRTEAFF
V: TRBV6-5; J: TRBJ1-6; D: -; size: many; DNA: TGTGCCAGCAGACCCGCCTGGGGAGGCAATTCACCCCTCCACTTT; CDR3: CASRPAWGGNSPLHF
V: TRBV20-1; J: TRBJ2-5; D: TRBD2; size: -; DNA: TGCAGTGCTTTTCCGGGACTAGCGGGACCATCCCAAGAGACCCAGTACTTC; CDR3: CSAFPGLAGPSQETQYF
V: TRBV20-1; J: TRBJ2-2; D: -; size: many; DNA: TGCAGTGCTAGAGATCCTGCGGGCTTCACCGGGGAGCTGTTTTTT; CDR3: CSARDPAGFTGELFF
V: TRBV11-2; J: TRBJ2-2; D: -; size: many; DNA: TGTGCCAGCAGCTTCGATCGCACCGGGGAGCTGTTTTTT; CDR3: CASSFDRTGELFF
V: TRBV12-3/TRBV12-4; J: TRBJ1-5; D: TRBD1; size: -; DNA: TGTGCCAGCATCAAACAGGGGGCAATGGGGGCCCAGCATTTT; CDR3: CASIKQGAMGAQHF
V: TRBV5-1; J: TRBJ2-2; D: -; size: -; DNA: TGCGCCAGCAGCCACGGACAGTCAACCGGGGAGCTGTTTTTT; CDR3: CASSHGQSTGELFF
V: TRBV20-1; J: TRBJ2-5; D: -; size: many; DNA: TGCAGTGCTAGAGGAATTATATTGGATTACCAAGAGACCCAGTACTTC; CDR3: CSARGIILDYQETQYF
V: TRBV25-1; J: TRBJ1-1; D: TRBD1; size: many; DNA: TGTGCCAGCAGTGAATTAGGGACAGGTCCGGTCGGAATGGAAGCTTTCTTT; CDR3: CASSELGTGPVGMEAFF
V: TRBV6-5; J: TRBJ2-7; D: -; size: many; DNA: TGTGCCAGCTCTCCCGTACTCAGGGAGCAGTACTTC; CDR3: CASSPVLREQYF
V: TRBV27; J: TRBJ2-2; D: -; size: many; DNA: TGTGCCAGCAGTTTAACCAGGGTTCCCGGGGAGCTGTTTTTT; CDR3: CASSLTRVPGELFF
V: TRBV6-1; J: TRBJ1-1; D: TRBD1; size: many; DNA: TGTGCCAGCAGTGCTAGACAGGGGACGAACACTGAAGCTTTCTTT; CDR3: CASSARQGTNTEAFF
V: TRBV30; J: TRBJ1-6; D: TRBD1; size: many; DNA: TGTGCCTGGAGCCGGAACAGGGGGCCATCATTTAACACCCTCCACTTT; CDR3: CAWSRNRGPSFNTLHF
V: TRBV12-3/TRBV12-4; J: TRBJ1-2; D: TRBD1; size: -; DNA: TGTGCCAGCAGTTGGGACAGGGCAGGCTATGGCTACACCTTC; CDR3: CASSWDRAGYGYTF
V: TRBV6-5; J: TRBJ2-7; D: -; size: many; DNA: TGTGCCAGCAGTTACGGGGGGCTGAACGAGCAGTACTTC; CDR3: CASSYGGLNEQYF
V: TRBV29-1; J: TRBJ2-5; D: -; size: many; DNA: TGCAGCGCGGCCCGTGGGGGGGAGACCCAGTACTTC; CDR3: CSAARGGETQYF
V: TRBV6-5; J: TRBJ1-1; D: -; size: -; DNA: TGTGCCAGCAGTTACGATTCAGGGCAGAAATTGACTGAAGCTTTCTTT; CDR3: CASSYDSGQKLTEAFF
V: TRBV10-1; J: TRBJ2-2; D: TRBD1; size: -; DNA: TGCGCCAGCAGTGAAGGGACAGGGGAAACCGGGGAGCTGTTTTTT; CDR3: CASSEGTGETGELFF
V: TRBV7-2; J: TRBJ2-4; D: -; size: many; DNA: TGTGCCAGCAGCTTAGGCAGGGAAAACATTCAGTACTTC; CDR3: CASSLGRENIQYF
V: TRBV19; J: TRBJ2-7; D: -; size: many; DNA: TGTGCCAGTAGTACCAGCGGGACAGACGAGCAGTACTTC; CDR3: CASSTSGTDEQYF
V: TRBV30; J: TRBJ1-6; D: TRBD1; size: many; DNA: TGTGCCTGGAGCATCCGGGACAGGGCGTCACCCCTCCACTTT; CDR3: CAWSIRDRASPLHF
V: TRBV7-9; J: TRBJ2-5; D: TRBD2; size: many; DNA: TGTGCCAGCAGCCCAGATGGACTAGGACAAGAGACCCAGTACTTC; CDR3: CASSPDGLGQETQYF
V: TRBV5-5; J: TRBJ1-1; D: -; size: many; DNA: TGTGCCAGCAGCTTAGGATTTCGGAACACTGAAGCTTTCTTT; CDR3: CASSLGFRNTEAFF
V: TRBV6-1; J: TRBJ1-1; D: -; size: many; DNA: TGTGCCAGCAGCCCGACTGCGGGGTTCACTGAAGCTTTCTTT; CDR3: CASSPTAGFTEAFF
V: TRBV20-1; J: TRBJ2-7; D: -; size: many; DNA: TGCAGTGCTATGCGGGGCTCCTACGAGCAGTACTTC; CDR3: CSAMRGSYEQYF
V: TRBV30; J: TRBJ1-5; D: -; size: many; DNA: TGTGCCGCCCAAGGTGGTAATAATCAGCCCCAGCATTTT; CDR3: CAAQGGNNQPQHF
V: TRBV29-1; J: TRBJ1-1; D: -; size: many; DNA: TGCAGCGTTGAACTTTGGCAGAACACTGAAGCTTTCTTT; CDR3: CSVELWQNTEAFF
V: TRBV6-5; J: TRBJ2-7; D: TRBD2; size: many; DNA: TGTGCCGGGGCGGGAGGAGTCTCCTACGAGCAGTACTTC; CDR3: CAGAGGVSYEQYF
V: TRBV6-2/TRBV6-3; J: TRBJ1-5; D: -; size: -; DNA: TGTGCCAGCAGTAACCAGGGGTTTCAGCCCCAGCATTTT; CDR3: CASSNQGFQPQHF
V: TRBV6-2/TRBV6-3; J: TRBJ2-5; D: TRBD1; size: -; DNA: TGTGCCAGCATCCCGAGGGACAGCCAAGAGACCCAGTACTTC; CDR3: CASIPRDSQETQYF
V: TRBV7-9; J: TRBJ1-3; D: -; size: many; DNA: TGTGCCAGCAGCCCTAAGGGGGACACCATATATTTT; CDR3: CASSPKGDTIYF
V: TRBV6-5; J: TRBJ1-1; D: -; size: many; DNA: TGTGCCAGCAGTTACTCAGAACGGGACCAAGGTAACACTGAAGCTTTCTTT; CDR3: CASSYSERDQGNTEAFF
V: TRBV15; J: TRBJ2-5; D: -; size: many; DNA: TGTGCCACCAGCAGTGGTCCGGGAGAGACCCAGTACTTC; CDR3: CATSSGPGETQYF
V: TRBV6-2/TRBV6-3; J: TRBJ2-7; D: TRBD1; size: many; DNA: TGTGCCAGCAGTTTACGGACAGGGATCCACGAGCAGTACTTC; CDR3: CASSLRTGIHEQYF
V: TRBV12-3/TRBV12-4; J: TRBJ1-1; D: TRBD1; size: -; DNA: TGTGCCAGCAGTTTTCTCGGGACAGGGCAATTCTTT; CDR3: CASSFLGTGQFF
V: TRBV18; J: TRBJ1-3; D: -; size: many; DNA: TGTGCCAGCTCAACGGCCCTCTCTGGAAACACCATATATTTT; CDR3: CASSTALSGNTIYF
V: TRBV28; J: TRBJ2-5; D: -; size: many; DNA: TGTGCCAGCAGTTTTCAGGGGAGGTCGGTGGAGACCCAGTACTTC; CDR3: CASSFQGRSVETQYF
V: TRBV6-2/TRBV6-3; J: TRBJ2-7; D: -; size: many; DNA: TGTGCCAGCAGTTGGGGGTACGAGCAGTACTTC; CDR3: CASSWGYEQYF
V: TRBV25-1; J: TRBJ2-2; D: TRBD1; size: many; DNA: TGTGCCAGCAGTGAACCGACAGGGAGAACCGGGGAGCTGTTTTTT; CDR3: CASSEPTGRTGELFF